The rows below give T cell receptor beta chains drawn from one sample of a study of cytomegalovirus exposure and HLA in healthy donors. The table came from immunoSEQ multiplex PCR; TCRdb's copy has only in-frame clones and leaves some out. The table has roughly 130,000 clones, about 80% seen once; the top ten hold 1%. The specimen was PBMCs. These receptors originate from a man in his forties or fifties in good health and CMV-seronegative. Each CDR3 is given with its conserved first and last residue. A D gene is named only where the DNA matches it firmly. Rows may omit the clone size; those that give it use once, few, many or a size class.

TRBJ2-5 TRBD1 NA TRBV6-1 TGTGCCAGCAGTGGGGGCTGGACAGGGGAAGAGACCCAGTACTTC CASSGGWTGEETQYF
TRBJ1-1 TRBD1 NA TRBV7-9 TGTGCCAGCAGCTTAGGGACAGGGACCACTGAAACTTTCTTT CASSLGTGTTETFF
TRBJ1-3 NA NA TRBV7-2 TGTGCCAGCAGCTTAGATGCGAACTCTGGAAACACCATATATTTT CASSLDANSGNTIYF
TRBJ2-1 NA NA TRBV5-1 TGCGCCAGCAGCCTCCTTAGCAGCTACAATGAGCAGTTCTTC CASSLLSSYNEQFF
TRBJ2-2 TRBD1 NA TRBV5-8 TGTGCCAGCAGCGGTTGGGACAGGAACACCGGGGAGCTGTTTTTT CASSGWDRNTGELFF
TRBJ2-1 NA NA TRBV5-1 TGCGCCAGCAGCTCGAGCTCCTACAATGAGCAGTTCTTC CASSSSSYNEQFF
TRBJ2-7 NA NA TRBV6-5 TGTGCCAGCAGTCCCCTTGGTGGGAGCTCCTACGAGCAGTACTTC CASSPLGGSSYEQYF
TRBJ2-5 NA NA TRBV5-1 TGCGCCAGCAGCAGCCCCACAGAGACCCAGTACTTC CASSSPTETQYF
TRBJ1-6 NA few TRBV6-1 TGTGCCAGCAGTGAAGTCACGGGATCACCCCTCCACTTT CASSEVTGSPLHF
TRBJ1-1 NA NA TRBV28 TGTGCCAGCACCCTTAGTGGAGGGCCAGGCGGGCAATTT CASTLSGGPGGQF
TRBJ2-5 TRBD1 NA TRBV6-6 TGTGCCAGCAGCGTAGGGACAGGGGGACAAGAGACCCAGTACTTC CASSVGTGGQETQYF
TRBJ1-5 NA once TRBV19 TGTGCCAGTAGTGGCACCCCACAGGGTAGCAATCAGCCCCAGCATTTT CASSGTPQGSNQPQHF
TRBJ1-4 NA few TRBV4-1 TGCGCCAGCAAACCTCAGACAGAAACTAATGAAAAACTGTTTTTT CASKPQTETNEKLFF
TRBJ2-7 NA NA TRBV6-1 TGTGCCAGCACTCCGTCGGTCTACGAGCAGTACTTC CASTPSVYEQYF
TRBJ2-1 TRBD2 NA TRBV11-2 TGTGCCAGCAGCCTAGGACTAGCGGGCAATGAGCAGTTCTTC CASSLGLAGNEQFF
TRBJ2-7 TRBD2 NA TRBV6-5 TGTGCCAGCCTCCCGGGACTAGCGATAGACGAGCAGTACTTC CASLPGLAIDEQYF
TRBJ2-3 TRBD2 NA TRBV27 TGTGCCAGCAGGGGACTAGCGGGGAACCCATCGCAGTATTTT CASRGLAGNPSQYF
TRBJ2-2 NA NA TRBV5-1 TGCGCCAGCAGCCAATCCGGGACACCGACCGGGGAGCTGTTTTTT CASSQSGTPTGELFF
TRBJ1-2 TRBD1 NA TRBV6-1 TGTGCCAGCAAGGAGACAGGGAGTGGCTACACCTTC CASKETGSGYTF
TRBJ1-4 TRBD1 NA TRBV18 TGTGCCAGCTCGACAGGGTCCGATGAAAAACTGTTTTTT CASSTGSDEKLFF
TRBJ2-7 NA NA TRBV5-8 TGTGCCAGCAGCCCGACAGACGAGCAGTACTTC CASSPTDEQYF
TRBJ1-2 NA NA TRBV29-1 TGCAGCGTTGGTGGGACACGGTGGGCTAACTATGGCTACGCCTTC CSVGGTRWANYGYAF
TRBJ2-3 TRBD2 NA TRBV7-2 TGTGCCAGCAGCTTAACTAGCGGGGGGACTAGCACAGATACGCAGTATTTT CASSLTSGGTSTDTQYF
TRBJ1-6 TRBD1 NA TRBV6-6 TGTGCCAGCAGTCGGGACAGGGGGGGATCACCCCTCCACTTT CASSRDRGGSPLHF
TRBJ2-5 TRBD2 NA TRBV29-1 TGCAGCGTTATAAGCGGGACTAGCGGGGTGGAGACCCAGTACTTC CSVISGTSGVETQYF
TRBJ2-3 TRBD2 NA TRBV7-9 TGTGCCAGCAGCTTGGCTAGCGGGTACTTCACAGATACGCAGTATTTT CASSLASGYFTDTQYF
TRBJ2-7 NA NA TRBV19 TGTGCCAGTAGTATGCGACAGGATGCCTACGAGCAGTACTTC CASSMRQDAYEQYF
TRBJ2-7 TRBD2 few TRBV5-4 TGTGCCAGCAGCGGGGGGACTAGCGGGAAAGCCTACGAGCAGTACTTC CASSGGTSGKAYEQYF
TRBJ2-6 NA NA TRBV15 TGTGCCACCAGCAGAGGCGGGACTGGGGCCAACGTCCTGACTTTC CATSRGGTGANVLTF
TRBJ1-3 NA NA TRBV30 TGTGCCTGGAGTGCCTTCTCTGGAAACACCATATATTTT CAWSAFSGNTIYF
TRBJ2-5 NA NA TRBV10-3 TGTGCCATCAATAAAAACAGGGAGCAAGAGACCCAGTACTTC CAINKNREQETQYF
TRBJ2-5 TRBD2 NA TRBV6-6 TGTGCCAGCAGGGAACTAGCGAGTTTTGGTCAAGAGACCCAGTACTTC CASRELASFGQETQYF
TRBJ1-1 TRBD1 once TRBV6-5 TGTGCCAGCAGTTACTTCGGGACAGGGGCTACTGAAGCTTTCTTT CASSYFGTGATEAFF
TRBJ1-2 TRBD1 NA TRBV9 TGTGCCAGCAGCGTAGGACAGGGGGTTTTCTATGGCTACACCTTC CASSVGQGVFYGYTF
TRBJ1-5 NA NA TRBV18 TGTGCCAGCTCCCCGAACGGGGGCTCCGGGGGGGGATATAGCAATCAGCCCCAGCATTTT CASSPNGGSGGGYSNQPQHF
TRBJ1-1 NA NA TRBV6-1 TGTGCCAGCAGTGAAATGGAAGCGAGTATTGAAGCTTTCTTT CASSEMEASIEAFF
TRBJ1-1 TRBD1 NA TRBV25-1 TGTGCCAGCAGTGGGGACAGGGTGAACACTGAAGCTTTCTTT CASSGDRVNTEAFF
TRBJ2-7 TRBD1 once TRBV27 TGTGCCAGCAGTAGGGGGCGCGGGTACGAGCAGTACTTC CASSRGRGYEQYF
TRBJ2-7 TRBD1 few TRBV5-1 TGCGCCAGCAGCATCGGACAGGGGACCGAGCAGTACTTC CASSIGQGTEQYF
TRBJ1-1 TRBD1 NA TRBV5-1 TGCGCCAGCAGCTCCAGGGGGCTTGAGGGCACTGAAGCTTTCTTT CASSSRGLEGTEAFF
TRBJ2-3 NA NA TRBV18 TGTGCCAGCTCACCCCCACCCAGGGATACGCAGTATTTT CASSPPPRDTQYF